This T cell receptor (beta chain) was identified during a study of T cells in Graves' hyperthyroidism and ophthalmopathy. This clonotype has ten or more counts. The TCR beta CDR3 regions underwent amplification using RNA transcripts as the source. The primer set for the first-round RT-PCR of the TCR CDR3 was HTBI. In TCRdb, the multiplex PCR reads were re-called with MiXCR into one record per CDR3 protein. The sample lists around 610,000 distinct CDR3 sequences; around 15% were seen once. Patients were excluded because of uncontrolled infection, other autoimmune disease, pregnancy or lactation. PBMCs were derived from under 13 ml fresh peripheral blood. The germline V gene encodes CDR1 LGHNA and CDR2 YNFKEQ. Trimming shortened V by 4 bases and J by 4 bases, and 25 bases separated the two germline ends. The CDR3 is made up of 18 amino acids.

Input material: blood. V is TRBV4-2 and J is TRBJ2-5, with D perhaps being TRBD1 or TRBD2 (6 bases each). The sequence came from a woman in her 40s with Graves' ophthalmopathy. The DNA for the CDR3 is TGTGCCAGCAGCCGGGGGGCAGCAGGGCAGGTGTTCGGAGAGACCCAGTACTTC. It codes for CASSRGAAGQVFGETQYF.